One sample yielded the 5 T cell receptor beta chains listed below, sequenced in a study of lymphopenia after photon versus proton radiotherapy. Clones were read by immunoSEQ multiplex PCR, and TCRdb kept only the in-frame ones, dropping some. This sample has 150,000 to 200,000 clones, with 88% found just once. Sequencing used peripheral blood, obtained from a patient treated with photon-based radiotherapy. The receptors shown here come from a man between 45 and 60 years old with gastric cancer.

The CDR3 loop reads CASSLSGGSSLYEQYF. In DNA form, the CDR3 reads TGTGCCAGCAGTTTATCGGGGGGAAGTTCCCTATACGAGCAGTACTTC. The rearrangement links TRBV27 to TRBJ2-7; possibly TRBD2 for D (6 bases). CDR1 and CDR2 (germline): MNHEY, SMNVEV (reference sequence). This CDR3 region has 16 residues. V was shortened by 0 bases and J by 4 bases, with 16 bases between the two germline ends.

The V and J genes are TRBV4-1 and TRBJ1-4; possibly TRBD1 for D (5 bases). V dropped 6 bases and J dropped 2 bases, with 13 bases sitting between them. CDR1 and CDR2 (germline): MGHRA, YSYEKL. CDR3 length: 15 amino acids. In DNA, the CDR3 is TGCGCCAGCAGAGGGACGGGAGGGACTAATGAAAAACTGTTTTTT. It codes for CASRGTGGTNEKLFF.

J is TRBJ2-7 and V is TRBV7-6, with 7 bases matching TRBD1. CDR3 length equals 13 residues. From germline, CDR1 is SGHVS and CDR2 FNYEAQ. V was pared by 5 bases and J by 1 base, with 2 bases of the junction left unmatched. DNA of the CDR3: TGTGCCAGCAGCCCGGGACAGTCCTACGAGCAGTACTTC. Translated: CASSPGQSYEQYF.

The chain employs TRBV7-2 and TRBJ1-2; weak D call: TRBD1 (6 bases). The ends were cut back, 5 bases at V and 3 bases at J, with 13 bases in the middle. CDR1 is SGHTA and CDR2 is FQGNSA in the germline V gene. The CDR3 is 14 amino acids. This CDR3 is CASSPRGLDYGYTF. The CDR3 nucleotides are TGTGCCAGCAGCCCCAGGGGTCTGGACTATGGCTACACCTTC.

This chain connects TRBV21-1 to TRBJ2-7; TRBD2, as called in the table, went unchecked against the DNA. TRBV21-1 is labeled a pseudogene. The CDR3 spans 17 residues. This CDR3 reads CASSWRDKGGHTYEQYF. The CDR3 DNA follows: TGTGCCAGCAGCTGGAGGGATAAAGGCGGCCATACCTACGAGCAGTACTTC.